A single sample gave rise to the 25 T cell receptor beta chains below, sequenced in a study of technical replicates of blood from several donors. Sequenced by immunoSEQ multiplex PCR; TCRdb stores in-frame clones only, minus some. Of roughly 57,000 clones in the sample, around 96% are singletons; the top ten hold just over 3%. What was sequenced was PBMCs. The origin of the receptors is a human donor in good health. Some clones in this sample may be carry-over from other donors' samples.

The genes are TRBV6-1 and TRBJ1-2, with D possibly matching TRBD1 (6 bases). The CDR3 has 13 amino acids. CDR1 is MNHNS, CDR2 SASEGT, per germline. V lost 2 bases to trimming and J lost 6 bases, with 10 bases between them. The CDR3 DNA follows: TGTGCCAGCAGTGAATCAGGGGACGATGGCTACACCTTC. Translation: CASSESGDDGYTF.

V is TRBV30 and J is TRBJ1-2, with D possibly matching TRBD1 (5 bases). Trimming took off 0 bases at V and 8 bases at J, with 13 bases between the two ends. The CDR3 has 13 amino acids. Germline loops: CDR1 GTSNPN, CDR2 SVGIG (reference sequence). DNA of the CDR3: TGTGCCTGGAGTGTAGCAGGGCTGGGCGGCTACACCTTC. Translated, it gives CAWSVAGLGGYTF.

CDR3 sequence: CATSWGGPGQGEAFF. Here the CDR3 DNA reads TGTGCCACCAGCTGGGGGGGCCCAGGGCAGGGTGAAGCTTTCTTT. The rearrangement links TRBV15 to TRBJ1-1; perhaps TRBD1 as D (6 bases). This CDR3 region has 15 residues. CDR1 is LNHNV and CDR2 is YYDKDF in the germline V gene (reference sequence). V was trimmed by 5 bases and J by 7 bases, leaving 20 bases between them.

This rearrangement joins TRBV15 to TRBJ1-1; D not resolved. CDR1 and CDR2 (germline): LNHNV, YYDKDF (reference sequence). Trimming stripped 6 bases from V and 5 bases from J, with 16 bases between. The CDR3 spans 14 residues. The CDR3 here is CATSPRRQRTEAFF. CDR3 nucleotide sequence: TGTGCCACCAGTCCGCGAAGGCAGAGGACTGAAGCTTTCTTT.

The chain employs TRBV5-1 and TRBJ1-1; 8 bases line up with TRBD1. The CDR3 loop spans 15 amino acids. The V and J ends lost 2 bases and 6 bases, in that order; junction bases with no gene match: 9. Germline CDR1 reads SGHRS; CDR2 reads YFSETQ. The CDR3 loop reads CASSLRTGSYPEAFF. CDR3 in DNA: TGCGCCAGCAGCTTAAGGACAGGGAGTTACCCTGAAGCTTTCTTT.

This chain connects TRBV5-6 to TRBJ1-1; 7 bases map to TRBD1. CDR1 is SGHDT, CDR2 YYEEEE, per germline. The CDR3 covers 16 residues. V was pared by 3 bases and J by 5 bases, with 13 bases of the junction left unmatched. The CDR3 sequence: CASSYGGKGQTTEAFF. The CDR3 nucleotides read TGTGCCAGCAGCTATGGGGGTAAGGGACAGACGACTGAAGCTTTCTTT.

The rearrangement joins TRBV9 to TRBJ1-1; possible D gene TRBD1, 5 bases. The CDR3 runs 14 residues. The germline CDR1 and CDR2 sequences are SGDLS and YYNGEE. With 0 bases removed from V and 5 bases from J, the gap between germline ends came to 11 bases. The DNA for the CDR3 is TGTGCCAGCAGCGTAGCCAGGGAGGAGACTGAAGCTTTCTTT. Protein product: CASSVAREETEAFF.

The chain couples TRBV25-1 to TRBJ1-4; 11 bases are a match to TRBD1. After removal of 8 bases from V and 8 bases from J, the junction contained 7 bases not matched to a gene. This CDR3 comprises 14 residues. Germline V CDR1 and CDR2: MGHDK, SYGVNS. CDR3 sequence (DNA): TGTGCCAGCGGGGGGGACAGGGGGGACGAAAAACTGTTTTTT. Translated, it gives CASGGDRGDEKLFF.

V and J are TRBV6-5 and TRBJ1-2, with a weak D call TRBD1 (5 bases). CDR3 length equals 15 residues. Trimming took off 0 bases at V and 6 bases at J, with 14 bases between the two ends. CDR1 and CDR2 from the germline V gene are MNHEY and SVGAGI. For the CDR3, the DNA is TGTGCCAGCAGTTACTCGAGTGCAGGGAGGAATGGCTACACCTTC. This gives the protein CASSYSSAGRNGYTF.

The V and J genes are TRBV7-2 and TRBJ2-5; 8 bases match TRBD2. CDR1 is SGHTA, CDR2 FQGNSA, per germline. This CDR3 contains 16 residues. The trim removed 5 bases at V and 1 base at J, leaving 9 bases unmatched. CDR3 DNA: TGTGCCAGCAGCCGACCGGCTAGCGGGTTCCAAGAGACCCAGTACTTC. It is translated as CASSRPASGFQETQYF.

This clone appeared once. This chain joins TRBV21-1 and TRBJ1-1. TRBV21-1 is labeled a pseudogene. CDR3 length equals 11 residues. This chain's CDR3 is CASSKDGGAFF. As DNA, the CDR3 is TGTGCCAGCAGCAAAGACGGAGGGGCTTTCTTT.

The genes are TRBV6-1 and TRBJ2-7, with 7 bases that match TRBD2. V lost 3 bases and J lost 1; bases outside the gene matches: 6. CDR1 is MNHNS and CDR2 is SASEGT in the germline V gene. The CDR3 spans 15 residues. CDR3 nucleotides: TGTGCCAGCAGTGATATGGGGGGGGTTTCCTACGAGCAGTACTTC. Translated: CASSDMGGVSYEQYF.

The chain carries TRBV23-1 and TRBJ2-3; 7 bases align to TRBD1. TRBV23-1 is designated an ORF whose function remains uncertain. The CDR3 has 12 residues. V gave up 4 bases and J gave up 6 bases; unmatched junction bases: 1. The CDR3 nucleotides read TGCGCCAGCAGTCCACAGGGGGATACGCAGTATTTT. Its protein product is CASSPQGDTQYF.

A single count supports this clone. The V and J genes are TRBV6-1 and TRBJ2-7, with TRBD1 as a possible D gene (5 bases). Germline lookup yields CDR1 MNHNS and CDR2 SASEGT. Between the trimmed V and J ends, which lost 1 base and 3 bases, there was a span of 16 bases. The CDR3 contains 16 residues. CDR3 DNA sequence: TGTGCCAGCAGTGAAGAGGGGAACGGACAAATCTACGAGCAGTACTTC. Translation gives CASSEEGNGQIYEQYF.

The chain joins TRBV5-1 to TRBJ2-1, with 10 bases matching TRBD1. V dropped 0 bases and J dropped 7; count of bases not matched to a gene: 4. The CDR3 consists of 15 residues. Germline CDR1 SGHRS, CDR2 YFSETQ. This CDR3 is CASSLGQGANNEQFF. CDR3 coding DNA: TGCGCCAGCAGCTTGGGACAGGGGGCGAATAATGAGCAGTTCTTC.

V gene TRBV4-2 combines with J gene TRBJ1-2; D unclear. This CDR3 comprises 15 residues. Germline-derived CDR1 and CDR2 are LGHNA and YNFKEQ. Deletions cut 0 bases from V and 8 bases from J, with 16 bases between. The CDR3 sequence is CASSQEKGQWRGYTF. The DNA for the CDR3 is TGTGCCAGCAGCCAAGAAAAAGGGCAATGGAGGGGCTACACCTTC.

This clone has more than one count but fewer than ten. The chain employs TRBV7-2 and TRBJ1-2; D perhaps matches TRBD1 (5 bases). Per germline, CDR1 SGHTA and CDR2 FQGNSA. The V and J ends lost 5 bases and 0 bases respectively, with 13 bases between them. CDR3 length: 15 amino acids. Written as DNA, the CDR3 is TGTGCCAGCAGCCCCGGGGGAGGATCTAACTATGGCTACACCTTC. The encoded protein is CASSPGGGSNYGYTF.

The V call is TRBV6-5, the J call TRBJ1-6, with TRBD1 matching 8 bases. V was pared by 4 bases and J by 9 bases, with 5 bases of the junction left unmatched. CDR3 length equals 14 residues. Germline lookup yields CDR1 MNHEY and CDR2 SVGAGI. Here the CDR3 DNA reads TGTGCCAGCAGTTCAGGGGGCTTTGGTTCACCCCTCCACTTT. Its translation: CASSSGGFGSPLHF.

CDR3 coding DNA: TGTGCCAGCAGCTTGACGGGAGGATCTGAGCAGTTCTTC. This sequence encodes CASSLTGGSEQFF. The genes are TRBV7-3 and TRBJ2-1, with 7 bases that match TRBD2. The CDR3 contains 13 residues. Germline CDR1 and CDR2: SGHTA and FQGTGA. V lost 3 bases to trimming and J lost 9 bases; unmatched junction nucleotides: 5.

This clone has a single count. The chain is built from TRBV4-3 and TRBJ1-1; 9 nucleotides agree with TRBD1. Per germline, CDR1 LGHNA and CDR2 YSLEER. Losses at the gene ends were 3 bases for V and 7 bases for J; bases not matched to a gene: 6. The CDR3 runs to 14 residues. The CDR3 loop is CASSHDRGYLEAFF. In nucleotides, the CDR3 is TGCGCCAGCAGCCACGACAGGGGGTACCTTGAAGCTTTCTTT.

This clone was picked up one time. The gene calls are TRBV4-3 and TRBJ2-1; TRBD2 might be the D (5 bases). V was pared by 8 bases and J by 8 bases, with 16 bases between. The germline V gene has CDR1 LGHNA and CDR2 YSLEER. This CDR3 has 13 amino acids. The CDR3 here is CASAEASWDEQFF. In nucleotides, the CDR3 is TGCGCCAGCGCGGAGGCTAGTTGGGATGAGCAGTTCTTC.

V gene TRBV5-4 combines with J gene TRBJ2-7, with D maybe TRBD1 (6 bases). V was trimmed by 0 bases and J by 5 bases, leaving 15 bases between them. CDR3 length: 15 amino acids. Germline values: CDR1 SGHNT, CDR2 YYREEE (reference sequence). This CDR3 reads CASSLGQGPPHEQYF. The CDR3 DNA is TGTGCCAGCAGCTTGGGGCAGGGGCCCCCCCACGAGCAGTACTTC.

The chain uses TRBV5-1 and TRBJ1-2; the match to TRBD1 covers 12 bases. The CDR3 is 15 amino acids. V lost 2 bases and J lost 4; bases outside the gene matches: 3. Per the germline V gene, CDR1 is SGHRS and CDR2 is YFSETQ. DNA of the CDR3: TGCGCCAGCAGCTTAGGGACAGGGGGCTTCTATGGCTACACCTTC. This encodes CASSLGTGGFYGYTF.

This chain links TRBV7-9 with TRBJ1-1; maybe TRBD1 (5 bases). This CDR3 comprises 14 residues. V was pared by 6 bases and J by 3 bases, with 14 bases between. CDR1 is SEHNR, CDR2 FQNEAQ, per germline (reference sequence). The CDR3 coding sequence is TGTGCCAGCAGTCAGGGTTCAGGGTACACTGAAGCTTTCTTT. This codes for CASSQGSGYTEAFF.

The chain combines TRBV2 with TRBJ1-6; TRBD1 matches 8 bases. This CDR3 region has 15 residues. Trimming took 7 bases from V and 7 from J; bases not matched to a gene: 9. Per germline, CDR1 SNHLY and CDR2 FYNNEI. CDR3 DNA sequence: TGTGCCAGCACCTTGGACAGGGTAGGCAATTCACCCCTCCACTTT. This codes for CASTLDRVGNSPLHF.